What follows describes a single T cell receptor beta chain. No antigen is known for it. The PCR made use of 60 Vbeta and 13 Jbeta primers. TCRdb's copy holds only in-frame clones and misses some; the assay was immunoSEQ multiplex PCR. The sample contains some 110,000 clones, roughly three fifths of which appear only once. The data belong to a study of cytomegalovirus exposure and HLA in healthy donors. Study-level findings and limits: It was shown in a later analysis that HLA-associated TCR beta chains were more clonally expanded than other, equally common chains.

Trimming took off 0 bases at V and 10 bases at J, with 13 bases between the two ends. CDR1 SGHTS and CDR2 YDEGEE come from the germline V gene. The CDR3 is made up of 13 amino acids. The receptor was isolated from a man younger than 35 in good health and CMV-seronegative. The sample taken for sequencing was PBMCs. The chain employs TRBV5-8 and TRBJ1-2; D is unresolved. The DNA of the CDR3 is TGTGCCAGCAGCTTGGACCAGAAAACCCCCTACACCTTC. Residues: CASSLDQKTPYTF.